This TCR beta chain was found in a study of long-term antiretroviral therapy in people with HIV. Only United States sites treated participants with HIV. The V gene lost 0 bases and the J gene lost 0 bases, with 6 bases spanning the gap. Per the germline V gene, CDR1 is SGHTA and CDR2 is FQGNSA. CDR3 length: 15 amino acids. This clone showed up just a few times. The antigen is not known. Findings of the study overall: Blood obtained between about 2004 and 2018 may reflect older ART regimens. Even long-term ART left TRB diversity below transplant donor controls, despite gains.

Runs used v3.0 of the immunoSEQ assay and were done at survey level. For each individual sample, sequencing targeted roughly 35,000-55,000 T-cell genomes. Only in-frame clones appear in the TCRdb table, and some are missing; sequencing was by immunoSEQ multiplex PCR. The data show 40,000 to 60,000 clones, 80% to 90% seen once. This receptor was identified in a woman between 18 and 29 years old with HIV. The sample in question was unsorted PBMCs, obtained 0.8 years after starting antiretroviral therapy. V is TRBV7-2 and J is TRBJ1-3; D remains unclear. CDR3 sequence reads: CASSLASSSGNTIYF. CDR3 nucleotides: TGTGCCAGCAGCTTAGCGTCGAGCTCTGGAAACACCATATATTTT. The whole variable domain, remainder taken from reference TRBV7-2 and TRBJ1-3, is GAGVSQSPSNKVTEKGKDVELRCDPISGHTALYWYRQSLGQGLEFLIYFQGNSAPDKSGLPSDRFSAERTGGSVSTLTIQRTQQEDSAVYLCASSLASSSGNTIYFGEGSWLTVV.